The TCR beta chain described here comes from a study of T cell responses to AZD1222 COVID-19 vaccine. Overall study findings and caveats: With dominance at 160-218 and 743-854, vaccine-associated CD4 TCRs spanned spike. Repertoires in all cases were sampled only once the peak T cell response had passed. Donors were chiefly white British, with a greater number of females, and clonal diversity was perhaps underestimated. Unmutated variant regions reportedly attract nearly half of all spike-specific TCRs.

Concerning this clone itself: The antigen is undetermined.

Some clones are missing from TCRdb's copy, which holds only in-frame ones; the method was immunoSEQ multiplex PCR. The table has just over 150,000 clones, less than 95% seen once. This specimen consisted of peripheral blood, obtained on day 0 of AZD1222 vaccination. This clonotype originated in an adult in good health.

CDR3 loop: CSAIRDSGYTF. In DNA form, the CDR3 reads TGCAGTGCTATCAGGGATAGCGGCTACACCTTC. This chain uses TRBV20-1 with TRBJ1-2, with D tentatively TRBD1 (5 bases). Germline V gives CDR1 DFQATT, CDR2 SNEGSKA (reference sequence). The CDR3 has 11 amino acids. The ends were cut back, 4 bases at V and 8 bases at J, with 11 bases in the middle.